What follows are 22 T cell receptor beta chains derived from one specimen sequenced in a study of T cell repertoires in cytomegalovirus infection. TCRdb re-derived calls from the reads in MiXCR, one entry per CDR3 protein. Among more than 500,000 distinct CDR3 sequences listed, 15% to 20% were seen once. The sample taken for sequencing was CD8+ T cells from PBMCs. These receptors were collected from a human donor in good health (CMV status not recorded). Some clones in this sample may be carry-over from other donors' samples.

This clonotype was counted at least ten times. In DNA form, the CDR3 reads TGTGCCAGCAGCTTAATCCGTCGGGATCACTATGGCTACACCTTC. Its translation: CASSLIRRDHYGYTF. The chain recombines TRBV7-2 with TRBJ1-2; D ambiguous. Between the trimmed V and J ends, which lost 2 bases and 3 bases, there was a span of 13 bases. The germline V gene has CDR1 SGHTA and CDR2 FQGNSA. The CDR3 spans 15 residues.

This clonotype was found many times. V is TRBV28 and J is TRBJ1-5; the match to TRBD1 covers 9 bases. Germline trimming cut 6 bases from V and 4 bases from J; bases unmatched to any gene: 19. The CDR3 runs 19 residues. CDR1 and CDR2 from the germline V gene are MDHEN and SYDVKM. The chain's CDR3 is CASRGKQGAYQDINQPQHF. CDR3 in DNA: TGTGCCAGCAGGGGCAAACAGGGGGCTTATCAAGATATAAATCAGCCCCAGCATTTT.

There are many counts of this clonotype. The V call is TRBV7-9, the J call TRBJ1-1; D is unresolved. The CDR3 sequence is 13 residues long. Between the trimmed V and J ends, which lost 6 bases and 2 bases, there was a span of 10 bases. Germline CDR1 reads SEHNR; CDR2 reads FQNEAQ (reference sequence). CDR3 in DNA: TGTGCCAGCAGTGGGCGTTCAAACACTGAAGCTTTCTTT. Amino acids: CASSGRSNTEAFF.

The CDR3 loop is CASSGAAGPFYGYTF. In DNA form, the CDR3 reads TGTGCCAGCAGTGGGGCGGCAGGACCCTTCTATGGCTACACCTTC. The chain uses TRBV27 and TRBJ1-2; the D gene is possibly TRBD1 (5 bases). The germline V gene has CDR1 MNHEY and CDR2 SMNVEV (reference sequence). CDR3 length: 15 amino acids. With 5 bases removed from V and 4 bases from J, the gap between germline ends came to 17 bases.

The chain employs TRBV5-5 and TRBJ2-5; no clear D. Trimming took off 0 bases at V and 1 base at J, with 7 bases between the two ends. This CDR3 has 14 residues. Germline lookup yields CDR1 SGHKS and CDR2 YYEKEE (reference sequence). DNA for the CDR3: TGTGCCAGCAGCTTGGATAGCCTCCAAGAGACCCAGTACTTC. Translation gives CASSLDSLQETQYF.

Only a few counts were recorded for this clonotype. The gene calls are TRBV11-2 and TRBJ2-2, with D possibly matching TRBD2 (5 bases). Trimming took off 8 bases at V and 1 base at J, with 14 bases between the two ends. Per the germline V gene, CDR1 is SGHAT and CDR2 is FQNNGV. There are 15 residues in the CDR3. DNA for the CDR3: TGTGCCAGCCGGCTGAGGGATCTGAACACCGGGGAGCTGTTTTTT. Protein product: CASRLRDLNTGELFF.

This rearrangement joins TRBV25-1 to TRBJ1-1, with unresolved D. The CDR3 totals 14 residues. Trimming took off 0 bases at V and 1 base at J, with 6 bases between the two ends. Germline-derived CDR1 and CDR2 are MGHDK and SYGVNS. The CDR3 loop reads CASSEYIGNTEAFF. In DNA form, the CDR3 reads TGTGCCAGCAGTGAATATATCGGGAACACTGAAGCTTTCTTT.

This clonotype was picked up a small number of times. The CDR3 nucleotides read TGCAGCGTTTTGGACAGCCTATTGGCCTACGAGCAGTACTTC. Translated, it gives CSVLDSLLAYEQYF. The rearrangement joins TRBV29-1 to TRBJ2-7; the D gene is possibly TRBD1 (6 bases). The CDR3 has 14 residues. Looked up from germline, CDR1 is SQVTM and CDR2 is ANQGSEA. Deletions cut 5 bases from V and 2 bases from J, with 16 bases between.

This clonotype was seen repeatedly, ten times or more. The V gene is TRBV9, the J gene TRBJ2-1; TRBD2 is a possible D gene (6 bases). Germline V lookup: CDR1 SGDLS, CDR2 YYNGEE. Trimming left V 4 bases short and J 8 bases short, with 19 bases between. The CDR3 covers 15 residues. DNA for the CDR3: TGTGCCAGCAGCCGAGCGGGTTTAGGGTTAGATGAGCAGTTCTTC. Amino acid sequence: CASSRAGLGLDEQFF.

This clonotype was seen only once. This sequence joins TRBV11-1 and TRBJ2-4; tentative D call: TRBD2 (5 bases). The germline V gene encodes CDR1 SGHAT and CDR2 FQDESV (reference sequence). This CDR3 is built from 16 residues. V was shortened by 3 bases and J by 1 base, with 13 bases between the two germline ends. CDR3 in DNA: TGTGCCAGCAGCTTGCCGGTAGGGAGTGCCAAAAACATTCAGTACTTC. Encoded protein: CASSLPVGSAKNIQYF.

Of note for this clonotype: The junction does not match germline at one end; this may be a read error. J is TRBJ1-1 and V is TRBV4-2; D call uncertain. Germline V gene data show CDR1 as LGHNA and CDR2 as YNFKEQ. This CDR3 has 15 amino acids. The CDR3 region is CASGQESPGDTEAFF. The CDR3 coding sequence is TGTGCCAGCGGCCAAGAATCACCCGGGGACACTGAAGCTTTCTTT.

This clonotype showed up just a few times. The chain joins TRBV28 to TRBJ2-7, with D possibly TRBD2 on 6 matching bases. CDR3 length equals 16 residues. CDR1 and CDR2 from the germline V gene are MDHEN and SYDVKM. V shed 4 bases and J shed 4 bases, with 20 bases lying between them. DNA for the CDR3: TGTGCCAGCAGTTCTAAAAGGACTATATTCCCTTACGAGCAGTACTTC. This translates into CASSSKRTIFPYEQYF.

The chain carries TRBV13 and TRBJ2-3, with 7 nucleotides matching TRBD2. The CDR3 is 14 amino acids. Per the germline V gene, CDR1 is PRHDT and CDR2 is FYEKMQ (reference sequence). Trimming at V came to 4 bases and at J to 4 bases, leaving 5 bases not matched to a gene. CDR3 bases: TGTGCCAGCAGCTCCGGGAGGTGGGCAGATACGCAGTATTTT. It codes for CASSSGRWADTQYF.

This clonotype was observed a handful of times. This chain's CDR3 is CASSFRDGRAGELFF. CDR3 DNA sequence: TGTGCCAGCAGCTTCCGGGACGGGAGGGCCGGGGAGCTGTTTTTT. The chain carries TRBV13 and TRBJ2-2, with TRBD2 matching over 8 bases. CDR1 and CDR2 from the germline V gene are PRHDT and FYEKMQ (reference sequence). The CDR3 has 15 residues. The V gene end was trimmed by 3 bases and the J gene end by 6 bases; junction bases not matched to a gene: 6.

The chain employs TRBV7-9 and TRBJ1-2; 9 positions agree with TRBD1. Looked up from germline, CDR1 is SEHNR and CDR2 is FQNEAQ (reference sequence). J was trimmed by 6 bases and V by 5 bases; bases with no gene match: 4. The CDR3 loop spans 13 amino acids. CDR3 in DNA: TGTGCCAGCAGCGGGCGGACAGGGGATGGCTACACCTTC. This translates into CASSGRTGDGYTF. The full variable domain, rest sourced from reference TRBV7-9 and TRBJ1-2, is DTGVSQNPRHKITKRGQNVTFRCDPISEHNRLYWYRQTLGQGPEFLTYFQNEAQLEKSRLLSDRFSAERPKGSFSTLEIQRTEQGDSAMYLCASSGRTGDGYTFGSGTRLTVV.

This clonotype was counted a few times. This chain connects TRBV14 to TRBJ1-1, with no clear D. Germline assignment: CDR1 SGHDN and CDR2 FVKESK. V was trimmed by 4 bases and J by 11 bases, leaving 14 bases between them. The CDR3 contains 12 residues. The CDR3 nucleotides read TGTGCCAGCAGCCCGGGGTATAGAGGGGCTTTCTTT. Protein product: CASSPGYRGAFF.

The chain recombines TRBV5-1 with TRBJ1-1, with D tentatively TRBD1 (5 bases). The CDR3 contains 15 residues. Trimming shortened V by 1 base and J by 2 bases, and 12 bases separated the two germline ends. Germline V gene sequence: CDR1 SGHRS, CDR2 YFSETQ. The CDR3 region is CASSLSSQGNTEAFF. The CDR3 DNA follows: TGCGCCAGCAGCTTGTCGTCGCAGGGCAACACTGAAGCTTTCTTT.

The sample holds a few counts of this clonotype. A read error may account for a junction end that differs from germline. This chain connects TRBV15 to TRBJ2-1; no clear D gene. Germline lookup yields CDR1 LNHNV and CDR2 YYDKDF (reference sequence). This CDR3 region has 9 residues. Written as DNA, the CDR3 is TGTGCCACCAGCAGAGATGTTCTCTTC. Translating gives CATSRDVLF.

This clonotype was seen many times. The J gene is TRBJ2-5, the V gene TRBV7-9; D remains ambiguous. Trimming took off 5 bases at V and 6 bases at J, with 19 bases between the two ends. The CDR3 consists of 15 residues. CDR1 is SEHNR and CDR2 is FQNEAQ in the germline V gene (reference sequence). CDR3 region: CASSPRTVKVKTQYF. CDR3 nucleotide sequence: TGTGCCAGCAGCCCAAGGACCGTAAAGGTGAAGACCCAGTACTTC.

A few counts support this clonotype. The rearrangement links TRBV27 to TRBJ2-2; D is undetermined. Germline CDR1 MNHEY, CDR2 SMNVEV (reference sequence). The ends were cut back, 2 bases at V and 1 base at J, with 5 bases in the middle. The CDR3 is made up of 14 amino acids. In nucleotides, the CDR3 is TGTGCCAGCAGTTTAGGGATGAACACCGGGGAGCTGTTTTTT. Protein product: CASSLGMNTGELFF.

The table lists this clonotype with a few counts. The chain couples TRBV18 to TRBJ2-3, with D tentatively TRBD1 (7 bases). Trimming took off 3 bases at V and 0 bases at J, with 22 bases between the two ends. CDR1 is KGHSH, CDR2 LQKENI, per germline. There are 19 residues in the CDR3. The CDR3 coding sequence is TGTGCCAGCTCACCCTTCGGAGGGGGCAGAGGACCCAGCACAGATACGCAGTATTTT. Its translation: CASSPFGGGRGPSTDTQYF.

This clonotype has more than one count but fewer than ten. The DNA of the CDR3 is TGTGCCAGCAGCCGAGTGGGCTCTAGCTCCTACGAGCAGTACTTC. Protein product: CASSRVGSSSYEQYF. J is TRBJ2-7 and V is TRBV13; no clear D gene. The CDR3 runs 15 residues. CDR1 is PRHDT and CDR2 is FYEKMQ in the germline V gene (reference sequence). V dropped 5 bases and J dropped 0 bases, with 14 bases sitting between them.